These 30 T cell receptor beta chains originate from one sample sequenced in a study of shared clonotypes between healthy human individuals. Produced via immunoSEQ multiplex PCR; TCRdb's table is partial and in-frame only. The data hold around 700,000 clones, with less than 85% observed a single time. Sequenced: memory CD4+ T cells sorted from blood. Described subset: CD45RA-negative fraction. Every receptor here comes from a woman aged 25 to 45 in good health.

This rearrangement joins TRBV5-1 to TRBJ2-3; TRBD1 matches at 9 bases. Germline-derived CDR1 and CDR2 are SGHRS and YFSETQ. The junction had 4 bases not matched to a gene; V was cut back by 5 bases and J by 3 bases. The CDR3 is 14 residues long. The CDR3 loop reads CASRMDRGTDTQYF. For the CDR3, the DNA is TGCGCCAGCAGGATGGACAGGGGAACAGATACGCAGTATTTT.

The J gene is TRBJ2-1, the V gene TRBV28, with D perhaps TRBD2 (6 bases). This CDR3 comprises 19 residues. V was trimmed by 1 base and J by 8 bases, leaving 27 bases between them. Germline V gene sequence: CDR1 MDHEN, CDR2 SYDVKM. The CDR3: CASSLLAEDELKTRDEQFF. Written as DNA, the CDR3 is TGTGCCAGCAGTTTATTAGCGGAAGACGAACTCAAAACACGGGATGAGCAGTTCTTC.

V is TRBV6-5 and J is TRBJ2-7; 10 bases are a match to TRBD1. V shed 0 bases, J shed 1 base, and the junction held 3 bases outside the gene matches. CDR3 length equals 16 residues. CDR1 is MNHEY, CDR2 SVGAGI, per germline. The CDR3 is CASSYSGTGVSYEQYF. The CDR3 coding sequence is TGTGCCAGCAGTTACTCCGGGACAGGGGTATCCTACGAGCAGTACTTC.

This clone was counted a few times. The V call is TRBV15, the J call TRBJ1-4; 7 bases match TRBD1. The V gene's germline CDR1 is LNHNV and CDR2 YYDKDF (reference sequence). The CDR3 covers 14 residues. J was trimmed by 8 bases and V by 7 bases; bases with no gene match: 10. In DNA form, the CDR3 reads TGTGCCACCACGAAAGGGGGCTTTGAAGAAAAACTGTTTTTT. Translated: CATTKGGFEEKLFF.

This clone has just one count. CDR3 sequence: CASSTTGDLLGSYNEQFF. The CDR3 coding sequence is TGTGCCAGCTCTACGACAGGTGATCTTCTGGGCTCCTACAATGAGCAGTTCTTC. The gene calls are TRBV18 and TRBJ2-1; the D gene is possibly TRBD1 (6 bases). Germline V gives CDR1 KGHSH, CDR2 LQKENI. This CDR3 region has 18 residues. Trimming cost V 6 bases and J 0 bases, with 21 bases left between them.

The V and J genes are TRBV7-9 and TRBJ1-4, with no clear D. V dropped 5 bases and J dropped 0 bases, with 16 bases sitting between them. This CDR3 has 17 amino acids. Germline V gene lookup returns CDR1 SEHNR and CDR2 FQNEAQ (reference sequence). CDR3 bases: TGTGCCAGCAGCCCCTGGGGTAAAAGCTCAACTAATGAAAAACTGTTTTTT. It specifies CASSPWGKSSTNEKLFF.

The V call is TRBV12-1, the J call TRBJ2-3. TRBV12-1 is recorded as a pseudogene. The CDR3 runs 13 residues. The CDR3: CASPHCTTDTQYF. The CDR3 DNA is TGTGCCAGCCCACACTGTACCACAGATACGCAGTATTTT.

J is TRBJ2-3 and V is TRBV6-4; 7 nucleotides agree with TRBD1. Germline CDR1 reads MRHNA; CDR2 reads SNTAGT. V lost 10 bases and J lost 4; bases outside the gene matches: 17. The CDR3 spans 16 residues. The CDR3 here is CATKEQPGQSPDTQYF. In DNA, the CDR3 is TGTGCCACCAAAGAGCAGCCGGGACAGTCCCCAGATACGCAGTATTTT.

This clone showed up just once. J is TRBJ1-4 and V is TRBV5-1; D not certain. The germline V and J ends were trimmed by 3 bases and 7 bases, with 13 bases remaining between them. The CDR3 loop spans 14 amino acids. In germline, CDR1 is SGHRS, CDR2 YFSETQ. The CDR3 region is CASSSEGRGEKLFF. Here the CDR3 DNA reads TGCGCCAGCAGCTCCGAGGGCCGAGGTGAAAAACTGTTTTTT. The variable domain in full, with the rest retrieved from reference TRBV5-1 and TRBJ1-4, is KAGVTQTPRYLIKTRGQQVTLSCSPISGHRSVSWYQQTPGQGLQFLFEYFSETQRNKGNFPGRFSGRQFSNSRSEMNVSTLELGDSALYLCASSSEGRGEKLFFGSGTQLSVL.

Turning to this clone: This CDR3 is also generated by other DNA sequences in the sample. The gene calls are TRBV27 and TRBJ2-3; 10 nucleotides line up with TRBD2. The CDR3 contains 15 residues. The V segment lost 5 bases and the J segment 1 base; nucleotides outside the gene matches: 3. CDR1 MNHEY and CDR2 SMNVEV come from the germline V gene (reference sequence). The CDR3 is CASSPLAGGTDTQYF. CDR3 DNA sequence: TGTGCCAGCAGTCCTCTAGCGGGAGGCACAGATACGCAGTATTTT.

This clone was found a few times. The chain links TRBV4-1 to TRBJ2-7, with 8 positions matching TRBD2. The CDR3 contains 15 residues. Germline lookup yields CDR1 MGHRA and CDR2 YSYEKL. Germline trimming cut 0 bases from V and 3 bases from J; bases unmatched to any gene: 4. The CDR3 coding sequence is TGCGCCAGCAGCCAAGATTTAGCGGGACTCTACGAGCAGTACTTC. Translating it yields CASSQDLAGLYEQYF.

This clone was detected only a few times. The rearrangement uses TRBV6-6 and TRBJ1-5; 7 nucleotides line up with TRBD1. Germline CDR1 and CDR2: MNHNY and SVGAGI (reference sequence). This CDR3 contains 16 residues. Trimming cost V 4 bases and J 0 bases; bases outside gene matches: 6. The chain's CDR3 is CASSLGQGDSNQPQHF. Written as DNA, the CDR3 is TGTGCCAGCAGTTTGGGGCAGGGGGATAGCAATCAGCCCCAGCATTTT.

V and J are TRBV5-4 and TRBJ2-1, with D unresolved. Germline lookup yields CDR1 SGHNT and CDR2 YYREEE (reference sequence). Trimming stripped 3 bases from V and 3 bases from J, with 10 bases between. The CDR3 consists of 14 residues. CDR3 nucleotides: TGTGCCAGCAGCTCCCCGAACGGCTACAATGAGCAGTTCTTC. Its translation: CASSSPNGYNEQFF.

The count of this clone is one. The chain couples TRBV14 to TRBJ1-4; the D is unclear. The V end was cut by 4 bases, the J end by 7 bases, with 16 bases between. Germline V gives CDR1 SGHDN, CDR2 FVKESK. The CDR3 is 15 amino acids. CDR3 amino acids: CASSRTTGHSEKLFF. The CDR3 DNA reads as TGTGCCAGCAGCCGTACGACGGGTCATAGTGAAAAACTGTTTTTT.

The chain uses TRBV5-6 and TRBJ2-1; D remains ambiguous. From germline, CDR1 is SGHDT and CDR2 YYEEEE. Trimming took off 4 bases at V and 8 bases at J, with 13 bases between the two ends. The CDR3 runs to 13 residues. In nucleotides, the CDR3 is TGTGCCAGCAGCCTTAACATGGCGCATGAGCAGTTCTTC. Translating it yields CASSLNMAHEQFF.

V usage is TRBV19 and J usage is TRBJ1-1; D ambiguous. Germline V CDR1 and CDR2: LNHDA, SQIVND (reference sequence). The CDR3 has 12 amino acids. The V end was cut by 10 bases, the J end by 5 bases, with 14 bases between. The CDR3 here is CAIQSPGTEAFF. In nucleotides, the CDR3 is TGTGCCATACAATCCCCGGGTACTGAAGCTTTCTTT.

J is TRBJ2-1 and V is TRBV28, with TRBD2 as a possible D gene (6 bases). Trimming removed 8 bases from V and 7 bases from J, with 30 bases in between. CDR3 length equals 18 residues. Germline-derived CDR1 and CDR2 are MDHEN and SYDVKM. CDR3 nucleotide sequence: TGTGCCAGCCAGACTAGGTCTAAGGGAAGGTCGTTTCGGAATGAGCAGTTCTTC. As protein: CASQTRSKGRSFRNEQFF.

This clone was detected a few times. The rearrangement links TRBV28 to TRBJ2-2, with a tentative D call TRBD1 (6 bases). Trimming removed 6 bases from V and 1 base from J, with 12 bases in between. This CDR3 has 15 amino acids. CDR1 and CDR2 from the germline V gene are MDHEN and SYDVKM. CDR3 nucleotides: TGTGCCAGCAGCTTCAGGGGTTGGAACACCGGGGAGCTGTTTTTT. This encodes CASSFRGWNTGELFF.

The chain has TRBV12-2 and TRBJ2-3. TRBV12-2 is shown as a pseudogene. The CDR3 length is 13 residues. DNA of the CDR3: TGTCGCTTACGTGCCTTACGCACAGATACGCAGTATTTT. As protein: CRLRALRTDTQYF.

The rearrangement uses TRBV7-8 and TRBJ2-3; D remains ambiguous. V lost 8 bases and J lost 0, with 21 bases in between. Looked up from germline, CDR1 is SGHVS and CDR2 is FQNEAQ. This CDR3 contains 17 residues. The CDR3 sequence: CASGPSRFQTSTDTQYF. The CDR3 coding sequence is TGTGCCAGCGGGCCCTCCCGATTCCAAACTAGCACAGATACGCAGTATTTT.

Only one count was recorded for this clone. V and J are TRBV29-1 and TRBJ2-5, with 10 positions matching TRBD1. The CDR3 covers 15 residues. Germline assignment: CDR1 SQVTM and CDR2 ANQGSEA. Trimming took 0 bases from V and 4 from J; bases not matched to a gene: 5. The CDR3 sequence is CSVEDRDRGPETQYF. CDR3 nucleotides: TGCAGCGTTGAAGATCGAGACAGGGGGCCAGAGACCCAGTACTTC.

V and J are TRBV6-1 and TRBJ2-3, with D perhaps TRBD2 (5 bases). CDR1 MNHNS and CDR2 SASEGT come from the germline V gene. The CDR3 has 14 amino acids. V lost 4 bases and J 1 base, leaving 9 bases between the germline ends. As DNA, the CDR3 is TGTGCCAGCAGTGGAGGGTGGGGCACAGATACGCAGTATTTT. Residues: CASSGGWGTDTQYF.

The chain joins TRBV6-1 to TRBJ2-7, with 7 bases matching TRBD1. Germline V gives CDR1 MNHNS, CDR2 SASEGT. This CDR3 has 14 residues. The ends lost 7 bases at V and 4 bases at J; junction bases unmatched: 10. The CDR3 spells CASTTPGTVYEQYF. Here the CDR3 DNA reads TGTGCCAGCACCACTCCTGGGACAGTTTACGAGCAGTACTTC.

This clone was picked up a small number of times. The chain carries TRBV2 and TRBJ2-7, with TRBD1 identical over 8 bases. This CDR3 is 14 amino acids long. Germline trimming cut 2 bases from V and 2 bases from J; bases unmatched to any gene: 2. Germline V lookup: CDR1 SNHLY, CDR2 FYNNEI. The chain's CDR3 is CASSEPRGPYEQYF. In nucleotides, the CDR3 is TGTGCCAGCAGTGAACCCAGGGGGCCCTACGAGCAGTACTTC.

The chain couples TRBV6-6 to TRBJ1-1; D may be TRBD1 (6 bases). The V end lost 6 bases, the J end lost 1 base, and 9 bases lay between the germline ends. The CDR3 has 13 residues. The V gene's germline CDR1 is MNHNY and CDR2 SVGAGI (reference sequence). This chain's CDR3 is CASRLGQNTEAFF. DNA for the CDR3: TGTGCCAGCAGATTGGGACAGAACACTGAAGCTTTCTTT.

This chain connects TRBV25-1 to TRBJ2-1; 7 nucleotides match TRBD2. CDR1 is MGHDK, CDR2 SYGVNS, per germline. The V and J ends lost 5 bases and 0 bases, in that order; junction bases with no gene match: 10. The CDR3 has 17 amino acids. CDR3 DNA: TGTGCCAGCAGTTCGGGATTTAGCGGGTTCTCCTACAATGAGCAGTTCTTC. This encodes CASSSGFSGFSYNEQFF. The whole variable domain, filled in from reference TRBV25-1 and TRBJ2-1, reads EADIYQTPRYLVIGTGKKITLECSQTMGHDKMYWYQQDPGMELHLIHYSYGVNSTEKGDLSSESTVSRIRTEHFPLTLESARPSHTSQYLCASSSGFSGFSYNEQFFGPGTRLTVL.

The chain has TRBV7-2 and TRBJ1-5; no reliable D call. Deletions cut 1 base from V and 6 bases from J, with 7 bases between. This CDR3 has 13 amino acids. CDR1 and CDR2 (germline): SGHTA, FQGNSA. The CDR3 DNA reads as TGTGCCAGCAGCTTAGAGTTGGCTCAGCCCCAGCATTTT. Residues: CASSLELAQPQHF.

In its sample, this clone was seen once. The V call is TRBV7-2, the J call TRBJ1-4; 7 bases are shared with TRBD1. Trimming took 5 bases from V and 12 from J; bases not matched to a gene: 9. The length of the CDR3 is 13 residues. Germline CDR1 is SGHTA and CDR2 is FQGNSA. The CDR3 reads CASSRQAQGELFF. The CDR3 DNA sequence: TGTGCCAGCAGCCGACAGGCCCAGGGGGAACTGTTTTTT. Filled out from reference TRBV7-2 and TRBJ1-4, the complete variable domain reads GAGVSQSPSNKVTEKGKDVELRCDPISGHTALYWYRQSLGQGLEFLIYFQGNSAPDKSGLPSDRFSAERTGGSVSTLTIQRTQQEDSAVYLCASSRQAQGELFFGSGTQLSVL.

The chain carries TRBV19 and TRBJ2-1, with a possible D match to TRBD1 (6 bases). There are 15 residues in the CDR3. Germline V gives CDR1 LNHDA, CDR2 SQIVND (reference sequence). V was trimmed by 7 bases and J by 0 bases, leaving 13 bases between them. CDR3 bases: TGTGCCAGTAAAAGACAGGAGAGCTCCTACAATGAGCAGTTCTTC. As protein: CASKRQESSYNEQFF.

V gene TRBV11-3 combines with J gene TRBJ2-2; the match to TRBD1 covers 7 bases. Germline loops: CDR1 SGHNT, CDR2 YENEEA. There are 15 residues in the CDR3. Germline trimming cut 4 bases from V and 7 bases from J; bases unmatched to any gene: 9. CDR3 DNA: TGTGCCAGCAGCTCCGACAGGGCAGACATCGGGGAGCTGTTTTTT. Amino acids: CASSSDRADIGELFF.